The source of this TCR beta chain is a study of control samples from healthy donors and cancer patients. Here immunoSEQ multiplex PCR was the method, and the copy in TCRdb shows in-frame clones only, minus some. The sample has just over 150,000 clones; about 94% are singletons. The V gene's germline CDR1 is MNHEY and CDR2 SVGAGI. CDR3 size: 15 residues. Unmatched junction bases numbered 2, after V lost 5 bases and J lost 2 bases. Sequencing was done on a sample of blood. This clonotype originated in a man aged 50 to 59 in good health. The chain employs TRBV6-5 and TRBJ2-6; 8 bases align to TRBD1. CDR3 sequence (DNA): TGTGCCAGCAGTCCACAGGGGGCTGGGGCCAACGTCCTGACTTTC. It specifies CASSPQGAGANVLTF.